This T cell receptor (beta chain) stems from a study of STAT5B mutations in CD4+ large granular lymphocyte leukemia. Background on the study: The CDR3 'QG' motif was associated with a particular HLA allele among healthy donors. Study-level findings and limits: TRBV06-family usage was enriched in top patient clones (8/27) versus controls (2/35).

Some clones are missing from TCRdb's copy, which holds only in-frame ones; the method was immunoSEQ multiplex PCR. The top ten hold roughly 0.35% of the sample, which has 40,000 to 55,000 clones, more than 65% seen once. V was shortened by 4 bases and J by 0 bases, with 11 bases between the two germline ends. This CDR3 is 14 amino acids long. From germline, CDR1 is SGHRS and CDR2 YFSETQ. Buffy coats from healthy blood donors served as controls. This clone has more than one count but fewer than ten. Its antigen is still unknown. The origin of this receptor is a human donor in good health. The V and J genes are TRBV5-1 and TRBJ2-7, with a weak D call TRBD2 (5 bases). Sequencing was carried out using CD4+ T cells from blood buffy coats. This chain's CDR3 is CASSSGFLSYEQYF. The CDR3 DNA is TGCGCCAGCAGCAGCGGCTTTCTCTCCTACGAGCAGTACTTC.